Below are 10 T cell receptor beta chains sequenced from a single sample in a study of response to subunit inactivated influenza vaccine. TCRdb fed the RT-PCR reads into MiXCR, producing one record per CDR3 protein. The sample records 500,000 to 600,000 distinct CDR3 sequences, approximately 12% being singletons. The sample in question was PBMCs from blood, obtained about 6 weeks after vaccination. The receptors stem from a man aged 45-65 years who received an inactivated influenza vaccine.

In its sample, this clonotype was seen many times. The chain combines TRBV25-1 with TRBJ2-5; D could derive from TRBD1 or TRBD2 (6 bases each). The germline V gene encodes CDR1 MGHDK and CDR2 SYGVNS. The V gene lost 7 bases and the J gene lost 8 bases, with 14 bases spanning the gap. The CDR3 is 12 residues long. This CDR3 is CASTAPGGTQYF. The CDR3 region has the DNA TGTGCCAGCACCGCACCCGGGGGCACCCAGTACTTC.

This clonotype has just a few counts. V is TRBV2 and J is TRBJ2-2; 10 nucleotides align to TRBD2. J lost 6 bases, V lost 4 bases, and 5 bases had no gene match. The CDR3 has 15 amino acids. Germline CDR1 is SNHLY and CDR2 is FYNNEI. This chain's CDR3 is CASSVMGTSAGELFF. CDR3 DNA: TGTGCCAGCAGTGTAATGGGGACTAGCGCCGGGGAGCTGTTTTTT.

This clonotype was recorded a few times. The chain uses TRBV4-3 and TRBJ2-1, with D maybe TRBD2 (6 bases). V gave up 0 bases and J gave up 2 bases, with 14 bases separating them. Germline CDR1 reads LGHNA; CDR2 reads YSLEER. The CDR3 consists of 17 residues. Here the CDR3 reads CASSQDRGIEAYNEQFF. The CDR3 DNA reads TGCGCCAGCAGCCAAGATCGCGGGATAGAAGCCTACAATGAGCAGTTCTTC.

This clonotype was detected a few times. J is TRBJ2-3 and V is TRBV5-1, with a weak D call TRBD1 (5 bases). CDR3 length: 14 amino acids. V lost 4 bases to trimming and J lost 0 bases, with 9 bases between them. The germline V gene encodes CDR1 SGHRS and CDR2 YFSETQ. The CDR3 spells CASSEGDSTDTQYF. CDR3 DNA sequence: TGCGCCAGCAGCGAAGGGGATAGCACAGATACGCAGTATTTT.

This clonotype came up a few times. This may stem from a read error, because a much larger clone lies one nucleotide away. Given the absence of the conserved phenylalanine or tryptophan at the CDR3 end, a read error is likely. The V call is TRBV12-3 or TRBV12-4, the J call TRBJ2-1, with D unresolved. The CDR3 is made up of 12 amino acids. Trimming cost V 2 bases and J 9 bases, with 8 bases left between them. In DNA form, the CDR3 reads TGTGCCAGCAGTTTACCGTGGGGTGAGCAGTTCATC. Translating gives CASSLPWGEQFI.

The table lists this clonotype with a few counts. The chain is built from TRBV20-1 and TRBJ2-3; no definite D call. The CDR3 sequence is 12 residues long. CDR1 and CDR2 from the germline V gene are DFQATT and SNEGSKA (reference sequence). V gave up 2 bases and J gave up 4 bases, with 7 bases separating them. CDR3 sequence: CSARKRADTQYF. CDR3 nucleotide sequence: TGCAGTGCTAGAAAAAGGGCAGATACGCAGTATTTT.

J is TRBJ1-1 and V is TRBV6-2 or TRBV6-3; no clear D. V was shortened by 6 bases and J by 1 base, with 9 bases between the two germline ends. Per germline, CDR1 MNHEY and CDR2 SVGEGT. The CDR3 covers 13 residues. The CDR3 is CASRPRQNTEAFF. DNA for the CDR3: TGTGCCAGCAGACCGCGACAGAACACTGAAGCTTTCTTT.

The gene calls are TRBV6-2 or TRBV6-3 and TRBJ1-1; possibly TRBD1 for D (5 bases). Trimming took off 6 bases at V and 7 bases at J, with 12 bases between the two ends. The CDR3 sequence is 12 residues long. Germline V CDR1 and CDR2: MNHEY, SVGEGT. The CDR3, as DNA: TGTGCCAGCAGGAGGGGTATTGGTGAAGCTTTCTTT. Translated, it gives CASRRGIGEAFF.

The table lists this clonotype with a few counts. This CDR3 reads CASSLARAQYF. CDR3 in DNA: TGTGCCAGCAGCTTGGCCCGTGCGCAGTATTTT. The chain employs TRBV5-6 and TRBJ2-3; no firm D call. CDR1 is SGHDT, CDR2 YYEEEE, per germline. The CDR3 length is 11 residues. Trimming pared 0 bases from V and 10 bases from J, leaving 6 bases between.

In its sample, this clonotype was seen many times. The CDR3 here is CSATLNNEQFF. CDR3 in DNA: TGCAGTGCTACCCTTAACAATGAGCAGTTCTTC. V gene TRBV20-1 combines with J gene TRBJ2-1, with no clear D. Germline lookup yields CDR1 DFQATT and CDR2 SNEGSKA (reference sequence). The CDR3 has 11 amino acids. V lost 4 bases and J lost 5, with 6 bases in between.